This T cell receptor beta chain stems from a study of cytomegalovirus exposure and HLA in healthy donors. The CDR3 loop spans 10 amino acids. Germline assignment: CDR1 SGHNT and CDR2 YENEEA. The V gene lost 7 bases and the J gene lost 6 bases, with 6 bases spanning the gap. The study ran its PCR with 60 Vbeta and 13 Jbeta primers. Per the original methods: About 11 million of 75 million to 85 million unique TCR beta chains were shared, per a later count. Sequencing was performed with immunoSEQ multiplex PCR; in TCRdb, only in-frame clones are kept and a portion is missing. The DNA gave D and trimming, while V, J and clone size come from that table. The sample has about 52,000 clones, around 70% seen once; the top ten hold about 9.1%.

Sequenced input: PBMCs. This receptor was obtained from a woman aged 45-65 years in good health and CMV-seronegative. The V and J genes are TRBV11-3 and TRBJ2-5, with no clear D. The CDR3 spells CASIEKTQYF. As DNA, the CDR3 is TGTGCCAGCATTGAGAAGACCCAGTACTTC.